This T cell receptor (beta chain) came from a study of breast tumors, draining lymph nodes, adjacent tissues. Study-level points and caveats: The lymph node origin of tumor T cells was framed as consistent with a hypothesis, not demonstrated. Tumors had less TCR diversity than lymph nodes, more than nontumor tissue. Luminal-like breast cancer showed significantly greater tumor-nontumor repertoire similarity than basal-like breast cancer did. The data were judged consistent with most tumor T cells coming from lymph node and expanding in tumor.

About this clonotype: What it binds is not known.

Trimming at V came to 4 bases and at J to 7 bases, leaving 6 bases not matched to a gene. Germline V CDR1 and CDR2: SGHTA, FQGTGA. The CDR3 contains 13 residues. The lymph nodes were axillary draining lymph nodes from breast cancer patients. TCRdb used MiXCR to reprocess the multiplex PCR reads, holding one entry per CDR3 protein. The table records 180,000 or so distinct CDR3 sequences, around a third of them present only once. The source material was axillary lymph node tissue. The source of this sequence is a female donor with breast cancer. Some clones in this sample may be carry-over from other donors' samples. The chain has TRBV7-3 and TRBJ2-5, with TRBD2 identical over 7 bases. CDR3 in amino acids: CASSSRGGGTQYF. In DNA, the CDR3 is TGTGCCAGCAGCTCGCGGGGCGGGGGGACCCAGTACTTC.